This T cell receptor beta chain was obtained from a study of long-term antiretroviral therapy in people with HIV. The study, taken as a whole, reports: Participants lacked recorded data on ART adherence, viral resistance or therapy changes. Clonal expansions arising prior to ART prevailed in the repertoire at every time point. HIV repertoires showed narrower CDR3 length ranges than controls.

In the case of this clone: Antigen unknown.

This CDR3 is 16 amino acids long. Trimming left V 2 bases short and J 4 bases short, with 15 bases between. Germline-derived CDR1 and CDR2 are SNHLY and FYNNEI. The immunoSEQ assay was v3.0, run at survey level. The table came from immunoSEQ multiplex PCR; TCRdb's copy has only in-frame clones and leaves some out. Among some 16,000 clones listed, 85% to 95% were seen once. Each participant with HIV received care in the United States. This TCR was recovered from a man younger than 40 with HIV. This material consisted of unsorted PBMCs, taken more than 10 years after starting antiretroviral therapy. This chain links TRBV2 with TRBJ1-5; D perhaps matches TRBD1 (6 bases). The CDR3 region has the DNA TGTGCCAGCAGTGAATTGTTCAGGGGCGCAAATCAGCCCCAGCATTTT. It codes for CASSELFRGANQPQHF.